This paragraph covers one T cell receptor (beta chain) sequence. Antigen specificity is unknown. These data are taken from a study of post-analysis software for immune sequencing data. CDR1 is WSHSY, CDR2 SAAADI, per germline. Trimming took off 2 bases at V and 15 bases at J, with 11 bases between the two ends. This CDR3 comprises 11 residues. Incorporated into the TCR beta cDNA libraries were unique molecular identifiers, which served to reduce PCR and sequencing biases. T cells numbering roughly 0.85 to 11 million gave rise to roughly 0.5 million cDNA molecules. One entry per CDR3 protein results from TCRdb running MiXCR on the PCR reads. The sample shows about 820,000 distinct CDR3 sequences, roughly 50% of them seen only once. Regarding the study as a whole: In patients, TRBV5-6, TRBV5-1 and TRBV20-1 belonged to roughly five TRBV segments found more frequently than in controls. Comparison with controls showed significantly lower normalized Chao1 diversity in multiple sclerosis patients. Same-batch preparations were strongly co-clustered by F measure.

This chain connects TRBV10-2 to TRBJ2-4; D might be TRBD2 (7 bases). Sequencing input: blood. This receptor was taken from a girl between 10 and 17 years old with multiple sclerosis. This CDR3 reads CASSEGGGGYF. In DNA, the CDR3 is TGCGCCAGCAGTGAGGGCGGGGGCGGGTACTTC.